This T cell receptor beta chain was identified during a study of a mutant IDH1 vaccine in newly diagnosed glioma. On the study more broadly: The earlier regimen, radiotherapy, temozolomide, or both, was most often both.

Germline CDR1 is KGHSH and CDR2 is LQKENI. This CDR3 spans 14 amino acids. V lost 4 bases to trimming and J lost 1 base, with 10 bases between them. As to time point: week 47, end of study. Each dose delivered 300 ug of mutant IDH1 20-mer peptide subcutaneously with imiquimod. Assay: immunoSEQ multiplex PCR; the TCRdb copy retains only in-frame clones and omits some. The sample has fewer than 45,000 clones, 70% to 85% seen once; the top ten hold under 20%. As regards this clone: Its antigen is currently unknown.

This chain uses TRBV18 with TRBJ1-2, with D possibly matching TRBD1 (5 bases). The sequence derives from a man younger than 35 with glioma. Some clones in this sample may be carry-over from other donors' samples. The source was PBMCs, collected from a glioma patient whose treatment included an IDH1 peptide vaccine. For the CDR3, the DNA is TGTGCCAGCTCACGGGACGGCATTAACTATGGCTACACCTTC. It encodes CASSRDGINYGYTF. The full variable domain, in which reference TRBV18 and TRBJ1-2 provide the parts outside the CDR3, is NAGVMQNPRHLVRRRGQEARLRCSPMKGHSHVYWYRQLPEEGLKFMVYLQKENIIDESGMPKERFSAEFPKEGPSILRIQQVVRGDSAAYFCASSRDGINYGYTFGSGTRLTVV.